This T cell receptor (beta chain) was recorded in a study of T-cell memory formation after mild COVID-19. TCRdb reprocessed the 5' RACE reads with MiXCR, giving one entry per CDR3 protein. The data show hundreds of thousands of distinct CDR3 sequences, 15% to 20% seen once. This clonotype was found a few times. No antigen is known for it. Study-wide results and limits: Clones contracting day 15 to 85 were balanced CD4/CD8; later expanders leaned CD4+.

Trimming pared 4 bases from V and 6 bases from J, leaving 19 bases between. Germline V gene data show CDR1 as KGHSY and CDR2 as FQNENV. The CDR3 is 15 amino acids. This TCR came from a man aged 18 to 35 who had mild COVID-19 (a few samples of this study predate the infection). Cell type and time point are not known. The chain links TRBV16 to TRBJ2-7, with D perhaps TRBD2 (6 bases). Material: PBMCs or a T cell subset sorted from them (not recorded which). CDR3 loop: CASSPRGEGGGEQYF. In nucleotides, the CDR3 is TGTGCCAGCAGCCCACGAGGAGAGGGAGGTGGCGAGCAGTACTTC.